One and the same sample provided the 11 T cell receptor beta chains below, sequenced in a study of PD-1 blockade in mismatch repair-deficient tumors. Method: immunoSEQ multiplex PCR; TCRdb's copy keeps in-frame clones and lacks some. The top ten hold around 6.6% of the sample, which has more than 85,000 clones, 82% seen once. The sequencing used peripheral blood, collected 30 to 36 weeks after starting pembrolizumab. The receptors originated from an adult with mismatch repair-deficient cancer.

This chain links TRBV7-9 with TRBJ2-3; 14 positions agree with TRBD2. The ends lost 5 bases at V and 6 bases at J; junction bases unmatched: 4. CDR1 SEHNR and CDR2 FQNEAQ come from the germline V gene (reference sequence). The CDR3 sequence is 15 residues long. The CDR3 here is CASSGLAGGGDTQYF. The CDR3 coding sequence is TGTGCCAGCAGCGGACTAGCGGGAGGTGGGGATACGCAGTATTTT.

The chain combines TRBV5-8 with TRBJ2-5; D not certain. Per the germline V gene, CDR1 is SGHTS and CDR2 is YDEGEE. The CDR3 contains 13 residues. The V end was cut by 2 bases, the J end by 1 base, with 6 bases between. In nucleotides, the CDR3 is TGTGCCAGCAGCTTCTACACCCAAGAGACCCAGTACTTC. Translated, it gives CASSFYTQETQYF.

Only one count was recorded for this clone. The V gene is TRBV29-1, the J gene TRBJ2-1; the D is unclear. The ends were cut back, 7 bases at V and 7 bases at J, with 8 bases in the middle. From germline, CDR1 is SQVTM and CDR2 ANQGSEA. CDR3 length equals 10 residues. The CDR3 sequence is CSGTSNEQFF. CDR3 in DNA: TGCAGCGGCACCTCGAATGAGCAGTTCTTC.

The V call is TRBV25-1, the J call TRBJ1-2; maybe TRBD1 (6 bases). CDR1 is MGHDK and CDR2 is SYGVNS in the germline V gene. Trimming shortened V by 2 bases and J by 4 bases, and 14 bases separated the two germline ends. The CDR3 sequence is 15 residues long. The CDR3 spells CASSEDTGQLYGYTF. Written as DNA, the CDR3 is TGTGCCAGCAGTGAAGATACAGGGCAACTCTATGGCTACACCTTC.

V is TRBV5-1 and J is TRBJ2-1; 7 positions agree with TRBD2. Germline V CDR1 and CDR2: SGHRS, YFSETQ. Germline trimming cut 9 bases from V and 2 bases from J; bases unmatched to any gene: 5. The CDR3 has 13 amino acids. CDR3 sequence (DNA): TGCGCCACGAGCGGGACGGCCTACAATGAGCAGTTCTTC. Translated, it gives CATSGTAYNEQFF. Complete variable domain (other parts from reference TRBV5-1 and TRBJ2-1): KAGVTQTPRYLIKTRGQQVTLSCSPISGHRSVSWYQQTPGQGLQFLFEYFSETQRNKGNFPGRFSGRQFSNSRSEMNVSTLELGDSALYLCATSGTAYNEQFFGPGTRLTVL.

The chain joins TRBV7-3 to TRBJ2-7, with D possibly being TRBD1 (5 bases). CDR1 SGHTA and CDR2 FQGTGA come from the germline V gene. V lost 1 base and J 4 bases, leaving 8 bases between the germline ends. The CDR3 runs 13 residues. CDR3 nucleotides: TGTGCCAGCAGCTTAATGCCAGGGTACGAGCAGTACTTC. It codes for CASSLMPGYEQYF. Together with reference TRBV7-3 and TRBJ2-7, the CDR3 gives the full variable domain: GAGVSQTPSNKVTEKGKYVELRCDPISGHTALYWYRQSLGQGPEFLIYFQGTGAADDSGLPNDRFFAVRPEGSVSTLKIQRTERGDSAVYLCASSLMPGYEQYFGPGTRLTVT.

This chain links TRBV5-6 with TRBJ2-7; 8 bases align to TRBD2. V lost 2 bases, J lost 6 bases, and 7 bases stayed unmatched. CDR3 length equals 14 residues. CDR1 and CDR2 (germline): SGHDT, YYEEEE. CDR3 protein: CASSLTGTSTEQYF. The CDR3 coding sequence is TGTGCCAGCAGCTTAACCGGGACTAGTACCGAGCAGTACTTC.

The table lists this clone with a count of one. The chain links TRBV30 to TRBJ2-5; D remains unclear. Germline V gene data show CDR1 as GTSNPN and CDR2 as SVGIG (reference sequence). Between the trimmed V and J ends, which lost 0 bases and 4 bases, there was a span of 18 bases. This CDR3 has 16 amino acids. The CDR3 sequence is CAWSVRVGYVGETQYF. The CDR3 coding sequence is TGTGCCTGGAGTGTACGTGTGGGATATGTAGGAGAGACCCAGTACTTC.

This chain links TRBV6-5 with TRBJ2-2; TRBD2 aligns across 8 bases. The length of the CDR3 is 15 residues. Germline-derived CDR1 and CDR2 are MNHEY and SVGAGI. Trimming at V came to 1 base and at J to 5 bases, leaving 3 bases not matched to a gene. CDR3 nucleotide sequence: TGTGCCAGCAGTTACTTGCGGGAGGTTACCGGGGAGCTGTTTTTT. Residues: CASSYLREVTGELFF.

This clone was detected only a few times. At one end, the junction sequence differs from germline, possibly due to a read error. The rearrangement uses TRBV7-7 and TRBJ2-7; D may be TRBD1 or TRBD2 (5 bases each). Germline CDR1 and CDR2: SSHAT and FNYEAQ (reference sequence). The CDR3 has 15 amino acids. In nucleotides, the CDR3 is TGTGCTAGCAGCCGCTCGGTCGGGACGTCTAACGAGCAGTACTTC. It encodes CASSRSVGTSNEQYF.

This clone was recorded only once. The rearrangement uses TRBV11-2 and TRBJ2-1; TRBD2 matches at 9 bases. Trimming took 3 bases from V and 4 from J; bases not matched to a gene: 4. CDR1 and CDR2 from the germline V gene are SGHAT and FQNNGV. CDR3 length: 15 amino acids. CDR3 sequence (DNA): TGTGCCAGCAGCTTGCAGCGGGAGGTGTACAATGAGCAGTTCTTC. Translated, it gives CASSLQREVYNEQFF.